Following are 28 T cell receptor beta chains from one sample sequenced in a study of early T cells in non-severe SARS-CoV-2 infection. One entry per CDR3 protein, called by TCRdb with MiXCR from the 5' RACE reads. The sample lists about 31,000 distinct CDR3 sequences, approximately 6% seen once, with 5% to 7.5% in the top ten. Sequencing was carried out using whole blood. These receptors came from an adult who was a healthcare worker with PCR-confirmed SARS-CoV-2 infection or an uninfected control (not recorded which).

This clonotype appeared many times. The rearrangement joins TRBV6-1 to TRBJ1-1, with a weak D call TRBD1 (5 bases). With 1 base removed from V and 8 bases from J, the gap between germline ends came to 11 bases. The length of the CDR3 is 13 residues. Germline V gene lookup returns CDR1 MNHNS and CDR2 SASEGT. The CDR3 loop is CASSEVYRTEAFF. DNA for the CDR3: TGTGCCAGCAGTGAAGTCTACAGGACCGAAGCTTTCTTT.

This clonotype was detected a few times. The chain combines TRBV6-5 with TRBJ2-2; perhaps TRBD1 as D (5 bases). The CDR3 covers 13 residues. The germline V and J ends were trimmed by 2 bases and 5 bases, with 6 bases remaining between them. Per the germline V gene, CDR1 is MNHEY and CDR2 is SVGAGI. The CDR3 DNA reads as TGTGCCAGCAGTTACCCAGGGACCGGGGAGCTGTTTTTT. As protein: CASSYPGTGELFF.

The sample holds many counts of this clonotype. The chain recombines TRBV10-2 with TRBJ2-1, with TRBD2 as a possible D gene (7 bases). The V gene lost 5 bases and the J gene lost 2 bases, with 10 bases spanning the gap. This CDR3 has 14 amino acids. Germline CDR1 and CDR2: WSHSY and SAAADI. The DNA of the CDR3 is TGCGCCAGCAGTAGGGAGGGGGCCTACAATGAGCAGTTCTTC. Residues: CASSREGAYNEQFF.

This chain connects TRBV7-6 to TRBJ2-3; D ambiguous. V lost 3 bases to trimming and J lost 1 base, with 5 bases between them. The CDR3 is 13 residues long. CDR1 is SGHVS, CDR2 FNYEAQ, per germline. The CDR3 coding sequence is TGTGCCAGCAGCTTTTACGGCACAGATACGCAGTATTTT. It translates to CASSFYGTDTQYF.

This clonotype was observed a few times. V is TRBV4-2 and J is TRBJ2-1, with 10 bases lining up with TRBD2. Germline V CDR1 and CDR2: LGHNA, YNFKEQ. The CDR3 consists of 13 residues. J gave up 12 bases and V 4 bases, and 6 bases lay outside the gene matches. The CDR3 reads CASSPSGRAGQFF. CDR3 nucleotide sequence: TGTGCCAGCAGCCCGAGCGGGAGGGCCGGGCAGTTCTTC.

This clonotype appeared many times. The chain uses TRBV7-2 and TRBJ2-3; the D is unclear. The CDR3 contains 12 residues. Germline V gene data show CDR1 as SGHTA and CDR2 as FQGNSA. The V end lost 3 bases, the J end lost 13 bases, and 14 bases lay between the germline ends. CDR3 DNA: TGTGCCAGCAGCTTCTTCCCTTCCTGGGAGTATTTT. This encodes CASSFFPSWEYF.

This clonotype was detected ten times or more. The CDR3 DNA sequence: TGTGCCAGCAGTGTAGCGGACAGTAAAGAGACCCAGTACTTC. It is translated as CASSVADSKETQYF. The rearrangement joins TRBV2 to TRBJ2-5; D is tentatively TRBD1 or TRBD2 (6 bases each). V was trimmed by 4 bases and J by 3 bases, leaving 12 bases between them. The CDR3 consists of 14 residues. Germline V gives CDR1 SNHLY, CDR2 FYNNEI.

The V gene is TRBV20-1, the J gene TRBJ2-1; D is unresolved. The CDR3 loop spans 14 amino acids. CDR1 DFQATT and CDR2 SNEGSKA come from the germline V gene (reference sequence). The chain's CDR3 is CRPGPANQYNEQFF. The CDR3 DNA follows: TGCCGTCCAGGTCCGGCTAACCAGTACAATGAGCAGTTCTTC.

At least ten counts were recorded for this clonotype. CDR3 sequence (DNA): TGCGCCAGCAGCCAAGGAGGGCCGTGGGGACTAGCGAAGTACAATGAGCAGTTCTTC. Translated: CASSQGGPWGLAKYNEQFF. The chain uses TRBV4-1 and TRBJ2-1; 10 bases align to TRBD2. V lost 1 base to trimming and J lost 4 bases; unmatched junction nucleotides: 13. The CDR3 extends over 19 amino acids. CDR1 MGHRA and CDR2 YSYEKL come from the germline V gene.

V usage is TRBV11-2 and J usage is TRBJ2-1, with a possible D match to TRBD2 (5 bases). Germline V gives CDR1 SGHAT, CDR2 FQNNGV. This CDR3 contains 15 residues. The V end lost 5 bases, the J end lost 8 bases, and 19 bases lay between the germline ends. The CDR3 DNA reads as TGTGCCAGCAGCCCTTTTAGCGTCCTCCGGGATGAGCAGTTCTTC. It translates to CASSPFSVLRDEQFF.

This clonotype was recorded at least ten times. The CDR3 DNA sequence: TGTGCCAGCACCAACTGGGGGAACTACAATGAGCAGTTCTTC. Translation gives CASTNWGNYNEQFF. The chain carries TRBV28 and TRBJ2-1, with D possibly called TRBD1 or TRBD2 (5 bases each). The CDR3 runs 14 residues. Germline CDR1 and CDR2: MDHEN and SYDVKM. Deletions cut 7 bases from V and 3 bases from J, with 13 bases between.

This clonotype was seen a few times. The V and J genes are TRBV3-1 and TRBJ2-7; D unresolved. CDR3 length: 13 residues. Trimming removed 0 bases from V and 7 bases from J, with 10 bases in between. Per the germline V gene, CDR1 is LGHDT and CDR2 is YNNKEL (reference sequence). CDR3 sequence: CASSQDQDGEQYF. Here the CDR3 DNA reads TGTGCCAGCAGCCAAGATCAGGACGGAGAGCAGTACTTC.

In its sample, this clonotype was seen a few times. This chain links TRBV20-1 with TRBJ1-1; no firm D call. This CDR3 is built from 12 residues. Germline CDR1 is DFQATT and CDR2 is SNEGSKA (reference sequence). Trimming removed 5 bases from V and 3 bases from J, with 10 bases in between. DNA for the CDR3: TGCAGTGCTCGCCGGACGGACACTGAAGCTTTCTTT. Residues: CSARRTDTEAFF.

This clonotype has at least ten counts. The rearrangement links TRBV20-1 to TRBJ2-3; a weak D match, TRBD2 (5 bases). CDR1 is DFQATT, CDR2 SNEGSKA, per germline (reference sequence). This CDR3 region has 15 residues. The V end was cut by 4 bases, the J end by 0 bases, with 14 bases between. The CDR3 here is CSAISGFSSTDTQYF. The CDR3 bases are TGCAGTGCTATAAGCGGATTTTCTAGCACAGATACGCAGTATTTT.

This clonotype has just a few counts. The V and J genes are TRBV7-9 and TRBJ2-7; D unclear. V was clipped by 1 base and J by 1 base, with 14 bases between them. Germline lookup yields CDR1 SEHNR and CDR2 FQNEAQ (reference sequence). This CDR3 has 16 amino acids. In DNA form, the CDR3 reads TGTGCCAGCAGCTTAGGACGAGGCCAGCCGTCCTACGAGCAGTACTTC. Its translation: CASSLGRGQPSYEQYF.

This clonotype was detected a few times. This rearrangement joins TRBV11-2 to TRBJ1-3; 8 bases are a match to TRBD1. V dropped 5 bases and J dropped 2; count of bases not matched to a gene: 5. Germline V lookup: CDR1 SGHAT, CDR2 FQNNGV. CDR3 length: 15 amino acids. CDR3 region: CASSDNRGAGNTIYF. The CDR3 nucleotides are TGTGCCAGCAGCGATAACAGGGGGGCTGGAAACACCATATATTTT.

This clonotype has more than one count but fewer than ten. The chain recombines TRBV5-1 with TRBJ1-1, with D possibly matching TRBD1 (5 bases). Germline V gives CDR1 SGHRS, CDR2 YFSETQ. CDR3 length: 13 amino acids. Trimming left V 4 bases short and J 0 bases short, with 7 bases between. CDR3 DNA: TGCGCCAGCAGCGCAGGGTTGAACACTGAAGCTTTCTTT. This sequence encodes CASSAGLNTEAFF.

This clonotype was counted at least ten times. The J gene is TRBJ1-5, the V gene TRBV28; D gene uncertain. Germline V gene data show CDR1 as MDHEN and CDR2 as SYDVKM. Trimming took off 3 bases at V and 0 bases at J, with 6 bases between the two ends. The length of the CDR3 is 14 residues. For the CDR3, the DNA is TGTGCCAGCAGTTTCCAGAATAGCAATCAGCCCCAGCATTTT. It is translated as CASSFQNSNQPQHF. Based on the CDR3 plus reference TRBV28 and TRBJ1-5, the full variable domain is DVKVTQSSRYLVKRTGEKVFLECVQDMDHENMFWYRQDPGLGLRLIYFSYDVKMKEKGDIPEGYSVSREKKERFSLILESASTNQTSMYLCASSFQNSNQPQHFGDGTRLSIL.

The chain combines TRBV6-1 with TRBJ1-1; D gene unclear. Per germline, CDR1 MNHNS and CDR2 SASEGT. V gave up 5 bases and J gave up 2 bases, with 9 bases separating them. The CDR3 covers 13 residues. CDR3 sequence (DNA): TGTGCCAGCAGTCAAAACAGAAACACTGAAGCTTTCTTT. Translating gives CASSQNRNTEAFF.

The table lists this clonotype with many counts. The J gene is TRBJ2-1, the V gene TRBV18; 7 nucleotides match TRBD1. V lost 4 bases to trimming and J lost 8 bases; unmatched junction nucleotides: 2. Per the germline V gene, CDR1 is KGHSH and CDR2 is LQKENI. The CDR3 runs 12 residues. Here the CDR3 DNA reads TGTGCCAGCTCACGTGACAGGGATGAGCAGTTCTTC. This sequence encodes CASSRDRDEQFF.

This clonotype showed up many times. This chain links TRBV5-1 with TRBJ2-3; the D is unclear. The CDR3 length is 14 residues. CDR1 SGHRS and CDR2 YFSETQ come from the germline V gene. Trimming took 1 base from V and 6 from J, leaving 12 bases between them. In nucleotides, the CDR3 is TGCGCCAGCAGCTTGCTTAGGGCCGAGGATACGCAGTATTTT. Protein product: CASSLLRAEDTQYF.

V is TRBV29-1 and J is TRBJ2-1; 8 nucleotides line up with TRBD2. V trimming: 5 bases; J trimming: 4 bases; junction bases outside the gene matches: 7. The CDR3 runs 14 residues. Germline CDR1 and CDR2: SQVTM and ANQGSEA. As DNA, the CDR3 is TGCAGCGTTTTTCGGGAGGGCCTGTACAATGAGCAGTTCTTC. Residues: CSVFREGLYNEQFF.

In this sample, this clonotype turned up many times. The chain couples TRBV5-1 to TRBJ2-1; no clear D gene. Trimming cost V 4 bases and J 5 bases, with 16 bases left between them. This CDR3 spans 15 amino acids. CDR1 is SGHRS, CDR2 YFSETQ, per germline. CDR3 residues: CASSPPVSSHNEQFF. The CDR3 DNA follows: TGCGCCAGCAGCCCCCCTGTTAGCAGCCACAATGAGCAGTTCTTC.

The chain combines TRBV28 with TRBJ1-2; D ambiguous. Deletions cut 2 bases from V and 8 bases from J, with 12 bases between. The CDR3 sequence is 13 residues long. The germline V gene has CDR1 MDHEN and CDR2 SYDVKM. Here the CDR3 reads CASSLRQASGYTF. CDR3 nucleotides: TGTGCCAGCAGTTTACGGCAGGCTAGCGGCTACACCTTC.

This clonotype was observed many times. The V gene is TRBV7-6, the J gene TRBJ2-7; 7 positions match TRBD2. The trim removed 6 bases at V and 0 bases at J, leaving 8 bases unmatched. The germline CDR1 and CDR2 sequences are SGHVS and FNYEAQ. The CDR3 totals 15 residues. In DNA, the CDR3 is TGTGCCAGCAGTCCTGGGGTAGCGGGCTCCTACGAGCAGTACTTC. It translates to CASSPGVAGSYEQYF.

Many counts were recorded for this clonotype. The chain couples TRBV13 to TRBJ2-1; 10 positions match TRBD2. CDR3 length: 17 amino acids. The V gene end was trimmed by 3 bases and the J gene end by 7 bases; junction bases not matched to a gene: 12. Per the germline V gene, CDR1 is PRHDT and CDR2 is FYEKMQ (reference sequence). The CDR3 DNA is TGTGCCAGCAGCTTGGACAGCGGGAGGGTCCCGGGGAATGAGCAGTTCTTC. Protein: CASSLDSGRVPGNEQFF.

This clonotype was counted at least ten times. The chain is built from TRBV20-1 and TRBJ2-3; D assignment may be TRBD1 or TRBD2 (6 bases each). Germline-derived CDR1 and CDR2 are DFQATT and SNEGSKA (reference sequence). The CDR3 has 13 amino acids. The germline V and J ends were trimmed by 6 bases and 5 bases, with 15 bases remaining between them. In DNA form, the CDR3 reads TGCAGTGCCCCGGGGGCGCGCGGAGATACGCAGTATTTT. Its protein is CSAPGARGDTQYF.

This clonotype has just a few counts. J is TRBJ2-1 and V is TRBV30; the match to TRBD2 covers 7 bases. Per the germline V gene, CDR1 is GTSNPN and CDR2 is SVGIG (reference sequence). This CDR3 is 14 amino acids long. J gave up 8 bases and V 2 bases, and 9 bases lay outside the gene matches. The CDR3 region is CAWSLLAEEDEQFF. For the CDR3, the DNA is TGTGCCTGGAGTCTTCTAGCGGAAGAGGATGAGCAGTTCTTC.